This T cell receptor (beta chain) originates from a study of control samples from healthy donors and cancer patients. The CDR3 contains 15 residues. The germline V gene has CDR1 SGDLS and CDR2 YYNGEE. V was trimmed by 0 bases and J by 5 bases, leaving 11 bases between them. The repertoire was sequenced with immunoSEQ multiplex PCR; TCRdb's copy has only in-frame clones and lacks some. Here the sample spans approximately 50,000 clones, around nine tenths being singletons. The receptor's source is a man aged 30-40 years with colorectal cancer. Sequences were obtained from PBMCs. This chain connects TRBV9 to TRBJ2-2; tentatively, D is TRBD1 (7 bases). CDR3 DNA sequence: TGTGCCAGCAGCGTAGAGGGGGCGGGAACCGGGGAGCTGTTTTTT. Its translation: CASSVEGAGTGELFF.